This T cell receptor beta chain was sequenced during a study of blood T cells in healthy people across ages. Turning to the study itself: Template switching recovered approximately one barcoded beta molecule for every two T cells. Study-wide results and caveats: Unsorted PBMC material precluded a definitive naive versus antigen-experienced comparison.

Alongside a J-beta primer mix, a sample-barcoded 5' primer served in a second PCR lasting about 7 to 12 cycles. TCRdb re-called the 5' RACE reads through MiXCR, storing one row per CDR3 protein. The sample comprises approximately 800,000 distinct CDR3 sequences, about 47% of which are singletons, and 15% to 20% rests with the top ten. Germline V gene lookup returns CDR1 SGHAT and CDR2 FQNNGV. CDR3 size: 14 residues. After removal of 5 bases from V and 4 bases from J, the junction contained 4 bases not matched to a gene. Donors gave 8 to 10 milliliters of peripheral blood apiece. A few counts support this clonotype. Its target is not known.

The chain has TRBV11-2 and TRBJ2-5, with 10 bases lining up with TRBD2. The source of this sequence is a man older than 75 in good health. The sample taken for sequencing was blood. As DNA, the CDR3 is TGTGCCAGCAGCATAAGACTAGCGGGAGAGACCCAGTACTTC. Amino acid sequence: CASSIRLAGETQYF.